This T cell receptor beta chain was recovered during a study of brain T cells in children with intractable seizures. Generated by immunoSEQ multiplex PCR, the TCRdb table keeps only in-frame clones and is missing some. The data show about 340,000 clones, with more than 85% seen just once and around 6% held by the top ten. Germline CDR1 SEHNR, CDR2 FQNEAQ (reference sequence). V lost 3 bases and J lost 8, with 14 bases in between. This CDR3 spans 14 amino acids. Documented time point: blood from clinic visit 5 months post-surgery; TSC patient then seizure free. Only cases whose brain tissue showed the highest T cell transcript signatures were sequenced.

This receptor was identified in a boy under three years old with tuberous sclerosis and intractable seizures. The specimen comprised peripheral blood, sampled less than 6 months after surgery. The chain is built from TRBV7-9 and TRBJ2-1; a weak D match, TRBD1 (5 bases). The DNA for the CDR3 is TGTGCCAGCAGCTTGACACAGGTAGTCGATGAGCAGTTCTTC. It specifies CASSLTQVVDEQFF.